The 5 T cell receptor beta chains below come from one sample, sequenced in a study of OX40 agonist ivuxolimab in advanced cancers. Repertoires were generated with immunoSEQ multiplex PCR, while TCRdb's copy carries only in-frame clones and drops some. Of around 67,000 clones listed, 91% are singletons. Material: CD4+ or CD8+ T cells sorted from blood, obtained in a trial of the OX40 agonist ivuxolimab. These receptors were obtained from an adult with an advanced solid tumor such as melanoma, head and neck, liver or kidney cancer.

The chain combines TRBV5-6 with TRBJ2-1, with TRBD2 as a possible D gene (5 bases). Trimming stripped 2 bases from V and 2 bases from J, with 11 bases between. Germline CDR1 reads SGHDT; CDR2 reads YYEEEE. The CDR3 length is 15 residues. CDR3 DNA sequence: TGTGCCAGCAGCTTCTTCGGACTGGCCTACAATGAGCAGTTCTTC. This sequence encodes CASSFFGLAYNEQFF.

This rearrangement joins TRBV27 to TRBJ2-2, with 7 bases that match TRBD1. J gave up 1 base and V 5 bases, and 4 bases lay outside the gene matches. Germline V gene sequence: CDR1 MNHEY, CDR2 SMNVEV (reference sequence). The CDR3 extends over 15 amino acids. The CDR3 DNA sequence: TGTGCCAGCAGTCCCGGGACAGTGAACACCGGGGAGCTGTTTTTT. Translating it yields CASSPGTVNTGELFF.

The count of this clone is one. This sequence joins TRBV5-4 and TRBJ1-6; TRBD1 might be the D (6 bases). Germline V lookup: CDR1 SGHNT, CDR2 YYREEE (reference sequence). The CDR3 is made up of 13 amino acids. The germline V and J ends were trimmed by 4 bases and 10 bases, with 12 bases remaining between them. CDR3 amino acids: CASSTRTESPLHF. CDR3 sequence (DNA): TGTGCCAGCAGCACCCGGACAGAATCACCCCTCCACTTT.

The genes are TRBV21-1 and TRBJ2-3; whether TRBD2, the table's D call, matches the DNA was not checked. TRBV21-1 is a pseudogene. This CDR3 has 20 amino acids. Here the CDR3 DNA reads TGTGCCAGCAGCAAAGGCGGGCTAGCGGGGGCCTTAACTAGCACAGATACGCAGTATTTT. Translating gives CASSKGGLAGALTSTDTQYF.

This clone has only one observation. The J gene is TRBJ2-3, the V gene TRBV7-3; D assignment may be TRBD1 or TRBD2 (6 bases each). Looked up from germline, CDR1 is SGHTA and CDR2 is FQGTGA. CDR3 size: 16 residues. With 4 bases removed from V and 3 bases from J, the gap between germline ends came to 17 bases. The CDR3 bases are TGTGCCAGCAGCTCCCTGGTGGGGGGACAAACAGATACGCAGTATTTT. Translating it yields CASSSLVGGQTDTQYF.